This T cell receptor beta chain was obtained from a study of blood T cell repertoires in COVID-19. The wider study: Researchers got acute and convalescent COVID-19 samples from the United States, Italy and Spain.

In the original workflow: From reference gene primer amplification, estimates of nucleated cell counts were derived. Method: immunoSEQ multiplex PCR; TCRdb's copy keeps in-frame clones and lacks some. That table furnishes V, J and clone size, whereas the DNA furnished D and trimming. The sample has hundreds of thousands of clones, roughly 87% seen once; the top ten hold 6% to 7%. Assignment of participants to cohorts was predicated upon participant-reported clinical history. Source material: PBMCs or T cells enriched from blood (not recorded which). This clonotype was obtained from a woman aged 25-40 years with acute COVID-19.

The CDR3 loop is CASSEGQGLYGYTF. The CDR3 DNA follows: TGTGCCAGCAGTGAGGGACAGGGGCTCTATGGCTACACCTTC. This chain uses TRBV6-1 with TRBJ1-2, with 10 bases lining up with TRBD1. This CDR3 comprises 14 residues. Germline trimming cut 3 bases from V and 4 bases from J; bases unmatched to any gene: 2. The V gene's germline CDR1 is MNHNS and CDR2 SASEGT.